The clone carrying this T cell receptor (beta chain) was seen a single time. Its antigen is currently unknown. V gave up 0 bases and J gave up 0 bases, with 17 bases separating them. CDR1 is LNHNV and CDR2 is YYDKDF in the germline V gene (reference sequence). The length of the CDR3 is 19 residues. In the PCR, 60 Vbeta and 13 Jbeta primers were used. In the original workflow: An analysis that came later counted 60 million to 80 million unique TCR beta chains, approximately 12 million shared. The method was immunoSEQ multiplex PCR; TCRdb's version includes in-frame clones alone and lacks a portion of them. V, J and clone size are taken as reported in that table, and D and trimming were inferred from the DNA itself. The sample lists about 180,000 clones; about 78% were seen once. This record comes from a study of cytomegalovirus exposure and HLA in healthy donors. Overall study findings and caveats: About 90% or about 30% of the time was how often most TCR beta V segments were productive, according to an earlier analysis. Altogether, about 160 TCR beta chains were recorded as cytomegalovirus-associated. In a later analysis, HLA-C alleles had the fewest associated TCRs, DRB1 alleles the most.

This receptor was taken from a man aged 55 to 70 in good health and CMV-seronegative. Sequencing used PBMCs. The chain couples TRBV15 to TRBJ1-4; D gene unclear. In DNA, the CDR3 is TGTGCCACCAGCAGAGATTCGGCGGCGAGACGTGCAACTAATGAAAAACTGTTTTTT. Its translation is CATSRDSAARRATNEKLFF.